The 32 T cell receptor beta chains given below trace back to one sample, sequenced in a study of blood T cell repertoires in COVID-19. The table came from immunoSEQ multiplex PCR; TCRdb's copy has only in-frame clones and leaves some out. The sample carries 250,000 or so clones, roughly 84% recorded once. The sample taken for sequencing was PBMCs or T cells enriched from blood (not recorded which). These TCRs come from a man aged 45-65 years who had recovered from COVID-19.

A few counts support this clone. The rearrangement joins TRBV9 to TRBJ1-1; TRBD1 matches 9 bases. Trimming cost V 0 bases and J 1 base; bases outside gene matches: 4. The CDR3 contains 16 residues. Per the germline V gene, CDR1 is SGDLS and CDR2 is YYNGEE. CDR3 bases: TGTGCCAGCAGCGTAGCTGACAGGGGGTGGAACACTGAAGCTTTCTTT. Amino acids: CASSVADRGWNTEAFF.

The V gene is TRBV7-6, the J gene TRBJ2-2, with a weak D call TRBD1 (6 bases). The V and J ends lost 5 bases and 0 bases respectively, with 13 bases between them. The CDR3 totals 16 residues. The germline CDR1 and CDR2 sequences are SGHVS and FNYEAQ. The chain's CDR3 is CASSLRGTSNTGELFF. DNA of the CDR3: TGTGCCAGCAGCCTCAGGGGAACCTCGAACACCGGGGAGCTGTTTTTT.

This clone showed up just once. CDR3 protein: CASSAEVIAGGSTQYF. The CDR3 DNA sequence: TGTGCCAGCAGTGCCGAAGTTATAGCGGGGGGTTCTACCCAGTACTTC. The genes are TRBV2 and TRBJ2-5, with 10 nucleotides matching TRBD2. Germline V gene data show CDR1 as SNHLY and CDR2 as FYNNEI. Losses at the gene ends were 4 bases for V and 8 bases for J; bases not matched to a gene: 13. The CDR3 consists of 16 residues.

This chain uses TRBV5-6 with TRBJ2-7; D gene uncertain. Trimming took 5 bases from V and 1 from J, leaving 13 bases between them. Per germline, CDR1 SGHDT and CDR2 YYEEEE. CDR3 length equals 14 residues. In DNA, the CDR3 is TGTGCCAGCAGAAAAGTCCTATCTTCCTACGAGCAGTACTTC. Its protein is CASRKVLSSYEQYF.

This clone was recorded once. The gene calls are TRBV5-1 and TRBJ2-1; 8 nucleotides agree with TRBD2. The CDR3 length is 15 residues. CDR1 and CDR2 (germline): SGHRS, YFSETQ. V gave up 1 base and J gave up 7 bases; unmatched junction bases: 7. The CDR3, as DNA: TGCGCCAGCAGCTTGAGAGCGGGAGACGGGAATGAGCAGTTCTTC. It encodes CASSLRAGDGNEQFF.

The chain recombines TRBV6-5 with TRBJ2-2; 7 bases match TRBD1. The CDR3 is 15 residues long. The V and J ends lost 6 bases and 0 bases, in that order; junction bases with no gene match: 4. Per the germline V gene, CDR1 is MNHEY and CDR2 is SVGAGI. DNA of the CDR3: TGTGCCAGCAGCTGGGACAGAACGAACACCGGGGAGCTGTTTTTT. It codes for CASSWDRTNTGELFF.

The V and J genes are TRBV6-2 or TRBV6-3 and TRBJ1-2, with D possibly matching TRBD1 (5 bases). CDR3 length: 14 residues. Between the trimmed V and J ends, which lost 6 bases and 8 bases, there was a span of 19 bases. The germline V gene encodes CDR1 MNHEY and CDR2 SVGEGT. CDR3 loop: CASSDSPRGLGYTF. The CDR3 DNA sequence: TGTGCCAGCAGCGACAGTCCGAGGGGACTCGGCTACACCTTC.

This sequence joins TRBV9 and TRBJ2-1; 9 positions match TRBD1. Losses at the gene ends were 5 bases for V and 8 bases for J; bases not matched to a gene: 11. This CDR3 has 15 amino acids. Germline CDR1 is SGDLS and CDR2 is YYNGEE. DNA of the CDR3: TGTGCCAGCAGTCCCGGGACAGGGATTTTCTATGAGCAGTTCTTC. It specifies CASSPGTGIFYEQFF. Combining the CDR3 with reference TRBV9 and TRBJ2-1 gives the whole variable domain DSGVTQTPKHLITATGQRVTLRCSPRSGDLSVYWYQQSLDQGLQFLIQYYNGEERAKGNILERFSAQQFPDLHSELNLSSLELGDSALYFCASSPGTGIFYEQFFGPGTRLTVL.

This chain uses TRBV4-3 with TRBJ1-5; D might be TRBD1 (5 bases). The CDR3 has 15 residues. CDR1 LGHNA and CDR2 YSLEER come from the germline V gene. V was pared by 0 bases and J by 3 bases, with 9 bases between. CDR3 in amino acids: CASSQDYRNNQPQHF. In DNA, the CDR3 is TGCGCCAGCAGCCAAGACTACAGGAACAATCAGCCCCAGCATTTT.

This rearrangement joins TRBV7-9 to TRBJ1-2; possible D gene TRBD1, 6 bases. The V end was cut by 5 bases, the J end by 4 bases, with 17 bases between. The length of the CDR3 is 15 residues. CDR1 SEHNR and CDR2 FQNEAQ come from the germline V gene (reference sequence). CDR3 nucleotides: TGTGCCAGCAGCCCAGCAAATCCAGGGGTCTATGGCTACACCTTC. It is translated as CASSPANPGVYGYTF.

This chain's CDR3 is CATSRFPTPGANYGYTF. The CDR3 region has the DNA TGTGCCACCAGCAGATTTCCTACACCGGGAGCTAACTATGGCTACACCTTC. The chain carries TRBV15 and TRBJ1-2; D unclear. Looked up from germline, CDR1 is LNHNV and CDR2 is YYDKDF (reference sequence). Trimming cost V 2 bases and J 0 bases, with 16 bases left between them. The CDR3 is 17 amino acids.

The chain uses TRBV19 and TRBJ1-2; 7 bases map to TRBD1. This CDR3 has 17 amino acids. V lost 3 bases to trimming and J lost 4 bases; unmatched junction nucleotides: 14. Germline loops: CDR1 LNHDA, CDR2 SQIVND (reference sequence). The CDR3 reads CASSISLPLGQPYGYTF. The CDR3 coding sequence is TGTGCCAGTAGTATCTCCCTCCCCCTGGGACAGCCCTATGGCTACACCTTC.

The chain recombines TRBV11-1 with TRBJ2-7; 8 nucleotides align to TRBD2. With 5 bases clipped from V and 5 bases from J, the junction kept 8 bases outside the gene matches. The germline V gene has CDR1 SGHAT and CDR2 FQDESV (reference sequence). CDR3 length: 14 amino acids. The chain's CDR3 is CASSPRGGLNEQYF. In DNA, the CDR3 is TGTGCCAGCAGCCCCCGGGGGGGCCTGAACGAGCAGTACTTC.

The table lists this clone with a count of one. V gene TRBV5-1 combines with J gene TRBJ1-2, with a tentative D call TRBD1 (6 bases). Germline CDR1 reads SGHRS; CDR2 reads YFSETQ. V gave up 4 bases and J gave up 0 bases, with 10 bases separating them. The CDR3 contains 14 residues. This CDR3 is CASSGGATNYGYTF. In DNA form, the CDR3 reads TGCGCCAGCAGCGGGGGGGCTACTAACTATGGCTACACCTTC.

This clone was found a few times. The gene calls are TRBV5-5 and TRBJ1-2; possible D gene TRBD1, 5 bases. This CDR3 spans 14 amino acids. Trimming cost V 0 bases and J 5 bases, with 11 bases left between them. Germline CDR1 is SGHKS and CDR2 is YYEKEE (reference sequence). CDR3 region: CASSLAGTEYGYTF. CDR3 in DNA: TGTGCCAGCAGCTTGGCCGGGACTGAATATGGCTACACCTTC.

The genes are TRBV27 and TRBJ2-1, with 11 bases identical to TRBD2. V shed 8 bases and J 7 bases; nucleotides not matched to a gene: 16. CDR3 length: 17 residues. The V gene's germline CDR1 is MNHEY and CDR2 SMNVEV (reference sequence). The DNA of the CDR3 is TGTGCCAGCCTTGGTACTAGCGGGAGAAGTTTTAGGAATGAGCAGTTCTTC. It codes for CASLGTSGRSFRNEQFF.

The CDR3 coding sequence is TGTGCCAGCTCACCGACGGAGGACTATGGCTACACCTTC. Its translation is CASSPTEDYGYTF. The V gene is TRBV18, the J gene TRBJ1-2, with unresolved D. The germline V gene encodes CDR1 KGHSH and CDR2 LQKENI. Trimming shortened V by 3 bases and J by 3 bases, and 8 bases separated the two germline ends. The CDR3 extends over 13 amino acids.

The CDR3 loop is CASSLLGTSGMGPDTQYF. CDR3 sequence (DNA): TGTGCCAGCAGCCTCCTGGGGACTAGCGGCATGGGGCCAGATACGCAGTATTTT. The rearrangement uses TRBV7-2 and TRBJ2-3; 11 nucleotides match TRBD2. CDR3 length equals 18 residues. Germline loops: CDR1 SGHTA, CDR2 FQGNSA. After removal of 5 bases from V and 4 bases from J, the junction contained 14 bases not matched to a gene.

The chain couples TRBV19 to TRBJ1-5, with D possibly matching TRBD1 (5 bases). Germline lookup yields CDR1 LNHDA and CDR2 SQIVND (reference sequence). CDR3 size: 15 residues. V was clipped by 10 bases and J by 3 bases, with 19 bases between them. The CDR3 loop is CATKGSIAYNQPQHF. In DNA form, the CDR3 reads TGTGCCACCAAGGGGTCCATCGCGTACAATCAGCCCCAGCATTTT.

This chain uses TRBV2 with TRBJ1-4; 8 bases match TRBD1. This CDR3 contains 16 residues. CDR1 and CDR2 from the germline V gene are SNHLY and FYNNEI. With 0 bases clipped from V and 5 bases from J, the junction kept 5 bases outside the gene matches. Here the CDR3 reads CASSEAGTGLNEKLFF. CDR3 DNA sequence: TGTGCCAGCAGTGAAGCGGGGACAGGACTAAATGAAAAACTGTTTTTT.

V is TRBV5-1 and J is TRBJ1-6; TRBD1 matches 7 bases. This CDR3 comprises 19 residues. Germline CDR1 and CDR2: SGHRS and YFSETQ. The V and J ends lost 1 base and 7 bases, in that order; junction bases with no gene match: 17. This chain's CDR3 is CASSLFRDRRAGENSPLHF. The CDR3 nucleotides are TGCGCCAGCAGCTTGTTTCGGGACAGACGAGCGGGGGAGAATTCACCCCTCCACTTT.

V is TRBV7-9 and J is TRBJ1-2; D perhaps matches TRBD1 (6 bases). V was trimmed by 4 bases and J by 5 bases, leaving 17 bases between them. Germline loops: CDR1 SEHNR, CDR2 FQNEAQ (reference sequence). This CDR3 is built from 15 residues. This CDR3 reads CASSSQAARGYGYTF. CDR3 nucleotides: TGTGCCAGCAGCTCCCAAGCGGCTAGGGGGTATGGCTACACCTTC.

The chain uses TRBV9 and TRBJ2-1; possible D gene TRBD2, 7 bases. V gave up 0 bases and J gave up 0 bases, with 16 bases separating them. Germline CDR1 is SGDLS and CDR2 is YYNGEE. The CDR3 length is 18 residues. The CDR3 loop is CASSVGPGAGVSYNEQFF. In DNA, the CDR3 is TGTGCCAGCAGCGTAGGACCAGGGGCGGGGGTCTCCTACAATGAGCAGTTCTTC.

This rearrangement joins TRBV6-5 to TRBJ2-2; 7 nucleotides align to TRBD2. Germline trimming cut 6 bases from V and 6 bases from J; bases unmatched to any gene: 10. Germline CDR1 reads MNHEY; CDR2 reads SVGAGI. This CDR3 spans 15 amino acids. The chain's CDR3 is CASRRGGHAPGELFF. In DNA form, the CDR3 reads TGTGCCAGCAGGCGCGGGGGTCATGCCCCCGGGGAGCTGTTTTTT.

V gene TRBV18 combines with J gene TRBJ2-3, with TRBD2 as a possible D gene (5 bases). The V end lost 6 bases, the J end lost 7 bases, and 17 bases lay between the germline ends. CDR3 length equals 14 residues. CDR1 is KGHSH, CDR2 LQKENI, per germline. CDR3 region: CASSVDSRGYTQYF. For the CDR3, the DNA is TGTGCCAGCTCCGTGGACTCGCGCGGATATACGCAGTATTTT.

CDR3 nucleotide sequence: TGCGCCAGCAGCCGGGACAGTGAAGCTTTCTTT. The encoded protein is CASSRDSEAFF. The chain joins TRBV5-1 to TRBJ1-1; TRBD1 matches 7 bases. V gave up 4 bases and J gave up 7 bases; unmatched junction bases: 1. Looked up from germline, CDR1 is SGHRS and CDR2 is YFSETQ. This CDR3 has 11 amino acids.

This rearrangement joins TRBV12-3 or TRBV12-4 to TRBJ1-2, with unresolved D. The CDR3 consists of 13 residues. V was pared by 1 base and J by 4 bases, with 7 bases between. CDR3 sequence (DNA): TGTGCCAGCAGTTTAGTCTTTAGCTATGGCTACACCTTC. Translated, it gives CASSLVFSYGYTF.

The chain employs TRBV4-3 and TRBJ1-4; D not certain. With 0 bases removed from V and 6 bases from J, the gap between germline ends came to 14 bases. The germline V gene has CDR1 LGHNA and CDR2 YSLEER. The CDR3 sequence is 16 residues long. This CDR3 reads CASSQDIGRRDEKLFF. The CDR3 DNA sequence: TGCGCCAGCAGCCAAGATATTGGACGGCGGGATGAAAAACTGTTTTTT.

This clone came up once. The chain links TRBV12-3 or TRBV12-4 to TRBJ2-5; a possible D gene is TRBD2 (5 bases). Deletions cut 5 bases from V and 7 bases from J, with 11 bases between. CDR3 size: 12 residues. As DNA, the CDR3 is TGTGCCAGCAGTCACGACCGGGGGACCCAGTACTTC. Translating gives CASSHDRGTQYF.

The CDR3 spells CASSSTGPEQFF. For the CDR3, the DNA is TGTGCCAGCTCATCGACAGGGCCCGAGCAGTTCTTC. The rearrangement uses TRBV18 and TRBJ2-1; 7 bases fit TRBD1. J lost 10 bases, V lost 5 bases, and 5 bases had no gene match. Germline CDR1 KGHSH, CDR2 LQKENI. The CDR3 contains 12 residues.

The rearrangement links TRBV6-5 to TRBJ1-5; D is uncertain. CDR1 MNHEY and CDR2 SVGAGI come from the germline V gene. Trimming stripped 4 bases from V and 0 bases from J, with 7 bases between. CDR3 size: 14 residues. The CDR3 nucleotides are TGTGCCAGCAGTTCCGGTCATAGCAATCAGCCCCAGCATTTT. This codes for CASSSGHSNQPQHF.

This clone was seen a handful of times. The chain uses TRBV29-1 and TRBJ1-2; no reliable D call. V was shortened by 3 bases and J by 6 bases, with 8 bases between the two germline ends. The V gene's germline CDR1 is SQVTM and CDR2 ANQGSEA. CDR3 length: 11 amino acids. The chain's CDR3 is CSVDYTDGYTF. The DNA for the CDR3 is TGCAGCGTTGATTATACAGATGGCTACACCTTC.